The clone carrying this TCR beta chain has ten or more counts. The data belong to a study of naive and memory T cell subsets. The CDR3 covers 14 residues. Trimming removed 2 bases at V and 3 bases at J, with 7 bases between. Germline CDR1 and CDR2: SGHDN and FVKESK. The SP2 primer and nested alpha and beta constant region primers amplified ligated cDNA in four rounds. Reverse transcription of blood and skin TCR RNA was primed at alpha and beta constant regions. One entry per CDR3 protein results from TCRdb running MiXCR on the 5' RACE reads. The sample records approximately 49,000 distinct CDR3 sequences, 4.7% being singletons. A UMI-containing oligonucleotide was joined by 3' ligation to the TCR cDNA template. RNA was extracted from roughly 2.5 ml of whole blood of healthy adults. Unsorted total RNA, about 1 to 1000 ng, was DNase treated before reverse transcription.

The chain uses TRBV14 and TRBJ2-2; D gene uncertain. This TCR came from a female donor in good health. In DNA, the CDR3 is TGTGCCAGCAGCCAAAAAAGGCACACCGGGGAGCTGTTTTTT. It is translated as CASSQKRHTGELFF.